The following is a T cell receptor beta chain sequence with its context. Participants reported their clinical history, and cohort assignment relied on those reports. This sample was included in a study of blood T cell repertoires in COVID-19. For the study at large: Nucleic acid was either cDNA or gDNA, and it came from T cells, B-cell-depleted T cells, or PBMCs.

Method: immunoSEQ multiplex PCR; TCRdb's copy keeps in-frame clones and lacks some. The data hold under 500,000 clones, with 85% to 90% observed a single time. The sequence came from a man aged 30-40 years who had recovered from COVID-19. The sequenced material came from PBMCs or T cells enriched from blood (not recorded which).

CDR3 in DNA: TGTGCCAGCAGTCCAAAAAGCGGGAGTGGGGAAGAGACCCAGTACTTC. Translated, it gives CASSPKSGSGEETQYF. The chain carries TRBV28 and TRBJ2-5; 8 positions match TRBD2. J was trimmed by 3 bases and V by 5 bases; bases with no gene match: 11. The germline gives CDR1 MDHEN, CDR2 SYDVKM. This CDR3 is built from 16 residues.